Listed below are T cell receptor beta chains from one sample, sequenced in a study of siplizumab effects on memory and regulatory T cells. The protocol was immunoSEQ multiplex PCR, while the TCRdb copy is restricted to in-frame clones and leaves out a portion. The sample gives about 110,000 clones, 92% of which show up once; around 1.3% is in the top ten. The sequencing sample was made of CD4+ T cells sorted from blood. The receptors derive from a human donor in good health. Both conserved end residues are part of each CDR3. A D gene is named only where the DNA matches it firmly. Rows may omit the clone size; those that give it use once, few, many or a size class.

v_call,d_call,clone_size,j_call,cdr3_aa,cdr3_nt
TRBV5-1,-,-,TRBJ1-3,CASSKVTGNSGNTIYF,TGCGCCAGCAGCAAAGTTACAGGCAACTCTGGAAACACCATATATTTT
TRBV29-1,-,-,TRBJ2-7,CSVLRSSYEQYF,TGCAGCGTTTTAAGGAGCTCCTACGAGCAGTACTTC
TRBV5-1,TRBD2,-,TRBJ2-2,CASRSLAGGSGELFF,TGCGCCAGCCGTTCACTAGCGGGAGGGTCCGGGGAGCTGTTTTTT
TRBV30,-,-,TRBJ1-4,CAWSVIREKLFF,TGTGCCTGGAGTGTAATCCGAGAAAAACTGTTTTTT
TRBV5-6,TRBD1,-,TRBJ2-7,CASSLGTGASSYEQYF,TGTGCCAGCAGCTTGGGGACAGGGGCAAGCTCCTACGAGCAGTACTTC
TRBV7-9,-,-,TRBJ1-5,CASSLASGANTNQPQHF,TGTGCCAGCAGCTTAGCGAGCGGGGCAAACACCAATCAGCCCCAGCATTTT
TRBV19,-,-,TRBJ2-7,CASSPRQVPYEQYF,TGTGCCAGTAGCCCAAGACAGGTTCCCTACGAGCAGTACTTC
TRBV2,TRBD1,-,TRBJ1-1,CASSRDRINTEAFF,TGTGCCAGCAGTCGGGACAGAATTAACACTGAAGCTTTCTTT
TRBV6-5,TRBD1,-,TRBJ1-3,CASSYSSGTVGNTIYF,TGTGCCAGCAGTTACTCATCCGGGACAGTAGGAAACACCATATATTTT
TRBV14,-,-,TRBJ2-5,CASSRIGGPETQYF,TGTGCCAGCAGCCGAATAGGGGGGCCAGAGACCCAGTACTTC
TRBV4-1,-,-,TRBJ2-1,CASSQSQYSYNEQFF,TGCGCCAGCAGCCAATCGCAATACTCCTACAATGAGCAGTTCTTC
TRBV10-3,-,-,TRBJ2-3,CAISAAGTDTQYF,TGTGCCATCAGTGCTGCAGGGACGGATACGCAGTATTTT
TRBV19,-,-,TRBJ2-7,CASSIGVANYEQYF,TGTGCCAGTAGTATAGGAGTGGCTAACTACGAGCAGTACTTC
TRBV6-5,-,-,TRBJ1-5,CASSYSIGQQPQHF,TGTGCCAGCAGTTACTCGATAGGACAGCAGCCCCAGCATTTT
TRBV20-1,-,-,TRBJ2-3,CSALDSGPYF,TGCAGTGCCTTGGACAGTGGTCCGTATTTT
TRBV5-6,-,-,TRBJ1-1,CASSLEVGGTEAFF,TGTGCCAGCAGCTTGGAGGTGGGGGGCACTGAAGCTTTCTTT
TRBV5-6,-,-,TRBJ1-5,CASSLDSNQPQHF,TGTGCCAGCAGCTTGGACAGCAATCAGCCCCAGCATTTT
TRBV5-6,-,-,TRBJ2-5,CASSPTGGGTQYF,TGTGCCAGCAGCCCTACGGGGGGCGGGACCCAGTACTTC
TRBV27,TRBD2,-,TRBJ2-1,CASTWGSGSGVNEQFF,TGTGCCAGCACTTGGGGAAGCGGGAGCGGGGTGAATGAGCAGTTCTTC
TRBV7-9,TRBD2,-,TRBJ2-5,CASSLTLAGQEYF,TGTGCCAGCAGCTTAACCCTAGCGGGGCAGGAGTACTTC
TRBV7-9,-,-,TRBJ2-7,CASSFDLEQYF,TGTGCCAGCAGCTTTGATCTCGAGCAGTACTTC
TRBV18,-,-,TRBJ2-5,CASAERNQETQYF,TGTGCCAGCGCAGAGAGAAACCAAGAGACCCAGTACTTC
TRBV20-1,-,-,TRBJ2-3,CSAVAWDTQYF,TGCAGTGCTGTAGCATGGGATACGCAGTATTTT
TRBV6-5,-,-,TRBJ2-7,CASRREGGSYEQYF,TGTGCCAGCAGGCGGGAAGGGGGGTCCTACGAGCAGTACTTC
TRBV5-1,TRBD2,-,TRBJ2-1,CASSFTSGQYNEQFF,TGCGCCAGCAGCTTTACTAGCGGCCAGTACAATGAGCAGTTCTTC
TRBV2,-,-,TRBJ1-6,CASKATDNSPLHF,TGTGCCAGCAAGGCCACAGATAATTCACCCCTCCACTTT
TRBV29-1,-,-,TRBJ2-2,CSVDRVTGELFF,TGCAGCGTTGACAGGGTCACCGGGGAGCTGTTTTTT
TRBV11-2,TRBD1,-,TRBJ1-5,CASSMTGRAQPQHF,TGTGCCAGCAGCATGACAGGGCGGGCTCAGCCCCAGCATTTT
TRBV6-1,-,-,TRBJ1-4,CASKPGYSTNEKLFF,TGTGCCAGCAAACCAGGGTACTCAACTAATGAAAAACTGTTTTTT
TRBV5-1,-,-,TRBJ2-7,CASSLFDNSYEQYF,TGCGCCAGCAGCTTGTTTGACAACTCCTACGAGCAGTACTTC
TRBV6-5,-,-,TRBJ2-5,CASSYFQGGETQYF,TGTGCCAGCAGTTACTTTCAGGGTGGAGAGACCCAGTACTTC
TRBV10-1,TRBD2,-,TRBJ2-2,CASSDGGRAGTGELFF,TGCGCCAGCAGTGATGGCGGGAGGGCGGGCACCGGGGAGCTGTTTTTT
TRBV19,-,-,TRBJ2-1,CASRIGGSSSYNEQFF,TGTGCCAGTAGGATAGGGGGAAGTAGCTCCTACAATGAGCAGTTCTTC
TRBV4-1,-,-,TRBJ1-4,CASSQDWSTNEKLFF,TGCGCCAGCAGCCAAGATTGGAGTACTAATGAAAAACTGTTTTTT
TRBV2,-,-,TRBJ1-2,CASSVLTGGYTF,TGTGCCAGCAGTGTTCTTACGGGTGGCTACACCTTC
TRBV25-1,-,-,TRBJ2-7,CASSEPSAFSYEQYF,TGTGCCAGCAGTGAACCTAGCGCTTTCTCCTACGAGCAGTACTTC
TRBV5-1,TRBD1,-,TRBJ1-2,CASSYETGFAYTF,TGCGCCAGCAGCTACGAGACAGGGTTTGCCTACACCTTC
TRBV10-3,TRBD1,-,TRBJ1-1,CAISVPGGTTEAFF,TGTGCCATCAGTGTGCCAGGGGGGACCACTGAAGCTTTCTTT
TRBV9,-,-,TRBJ2-7,CASSATGGGSYEQYF,TGTGCCAGCAGCGCGACCGGGGGCGGTTCCTACGAGCAGTACTTC
TRBV18,TRBD1,once,TRBJ1-1,CASSEDRGHTEAFF,TGTGCCAGCTCCGAGGACAGGGGGCACACTGAAGCTTTCTTT
TRBV10-1,TRBD1,-,TRBJ1-5,CASLARQGRSQPQHF,TGCGCCAGCCTTGCTCGACAGGGGCGAAGTCAGCCCCAGCATTTT
TRBV5-4,-,-,TRBJ2-3,CASSFTKNTQYF,TGTGCCAGCAGCTTCACGAAGAATACGCAGTATTTT
TRBV6-5,-,-,TRBJ1-5,CASRTLQRNQPQHF,TGTGCCAGCAGGACACTCCAAAGGAATCAGCCCCAGCATTTT
TRBV5-1,-,-,TRBJ2-4,CASSLSPGGVKNIQYF,TGCGCCAGCAGCTTGTCTCCCGGGGGCGTAAAAAACATTCAGTACTTC
TRBV5-1,TRBD1,-,TRBJ1-2,CASSFPPGQGPEGYTF,TGCGCCAGCAGCTTCCCACCGGGACAGGGGCCCGAGGGCTACACCTTC
TRBV5-6,-,-,TRBJ2-3,CASRDTYTDTQYF,TGTGCCAGCAGGGACACCTACACAGATACGCAGTATTTT
TRBV29-1,-,-,TRBJ2-2,CSVEGGDPLTGELFF,TGCAGCGTTGAAGGCGGGGATCCCCTAACCGGGGAGCTGTTTTTT
TRBV27,-,-,TRBJ2-1,CASTPGAGVVYNEQFF,TGTGCCAGCACCCCGGGGGCGGGAGTGGTCTACAATGAGCAGTTCTTC
TRBV11-1,-,-,TRBJ2-5,CASSFTTAQETQYF,TGTGCCAGCAGCTTTACAACAGCCCAAGAGACCCAGTACTTC
TRBV7-2,TRBD1,-,TRBJ1-2,CASSPRGTNYGYTF,TGTGCCAGCAGTCCCAGGGGGACTAACTATGGCTACACCTTC
TRBV7-9,-,-,TRBJ1-2,CASSLQRIHGYTF,TGTGCCAGCAGCTTACAGAGGATTCATGGCTACACCTTC
TRBV19,-,-,TRBJ1-2,CASTKTGTNYGYTF,TGTGCCAGTACCAAGACTGGTACTAACTATGGCTACACCTTC
TRBV19,-,-,TRBJ1-4,CASSPRNRDEKLFF,TGTGCCAGTAGTCCCCGGAACAGGGATGAAAAACTGTTTTTT